This T cell receptor beta chain comes out of a study of blood T cell repertoires in COVID-19 (dated by TCRdb to about 2020). Background on the whole study: Samples from collaborators originated in the United States, Italy and Spain and spanned both the acute and convalescent phases of COVID-19. HLA class I and class II types, where available, came from metadata supplied by the sample provider rather than from assay-based typing. A de-identified subject ID, COVID-19 status, age in years and sex were almost always included in the sample metadata. The prospective study material was composed of cDNA or gDNA derived from T cells, B-cell-depleted T cells, or PBMCs. Subjects who had been exposed to COVID-19, were actively infected with it, or had recovered from it provided the deeply sampled blood TCRbeta repertoires that made up the dataset. The samples were drawn from two sources: the first 160 participants of the ongoing ImmuneRACE study, and 1,000 to 1,500 subjects contributed by 6 global collaborators. The repertoires were made available in a free public database intended to serve as a resource for research on the immune response to SARS-CoV-2. Study-wide conclusions, independent of this receptor: How much clinical and demographic metadata was included differed by source and by participant, and the metadata was provided uncurated.

TCRbeta CDR3 regions were amplified from genomic DNA using the immunoSEQ Assay, a bias-controlled multiplex PCR. Per the original workflow: The number of nucleated cells in each sample was estimated by amplification of reference gene primers within the assay. Sequence reads were collapsed and filtered to measure the absolute abundance of every unique TCRbeta CDR3 rearrangement. For each sample, productive Simpson clonality was calculated as the square root of Simpson's diversity index over productive rearrangements. The clones in this table, taken by TCRdb from immuneACCESS, are in-frame only. Not every clone is retained; where verified, under half of the shortfall comes from an unresolved V gene, and the cause of the rest is unknown. D and trimming were read from the DNA, whereas the V and J calls and clone size are those reported in that table. A total of around 270,000 clones appear in this sample, approximately 87% of them only once. The ten top clones hold 2.3% of the sample.

Whole blood was collected in K2EDTA tubes by collaborating institutions according to the institutions' own protocols. For TCRbeta analysis, collaborators shipped samples as frozen whole blood, isolated PBMCs, or DNA extracted from either of those sample types. Sequences LNHDA (CDR1) and SQIVND (CDR2) are obtained from the germline V gene (reference sequence). There are 15 amino acids in the CDR3, from cysteine to phenylalanine inclusive. Solely the CDR3 DNA is kept, with 45 bases framed from the first base. For this chain, trimming is 7 bases at the V end and 0 bases at the J end, and the number of junction bases without a gene match is 9. Details on this clone: The specificity of this receptor is unknown. The input lacks base qualities; no much larger clone sits a single base away.

The clonotype comes from a woman aged 50 to 60 with acute or convalescent COVID-19. The V and J segments used are TRBV19 and TRBJ2-7; 7 of the junction bases match TRBD2. Sequences were obtained from peripheral blood. The CDR3 protein: CASTPSSGPSYEQYF. The sequenced DNA is TGTGCCAGTACCCCTTCTAGCGGACCCTCCTACGAGCAGTACTTC.